A single sample gave rise to the 30 T cell receptor beta chains below, sequenced in a study of glioma-infiltrating T cells. TCR alpha and beta CDR3 regions were amplified from RNA using iRepertoire nested multiplex PCR. TCRdb itself ran the multiplex PCR reads through MiXCR, one entry per CDR3 protein. The data hold approximately 140,000 distinct CDR3 sequences, with about 25% observed a single time. The source material was glioma tissue, nonneoplastic brain tissue, or PBMCs (not recorded which). The source of these receptors is a human donor with low-grade glioma or glioblastoma, undergoing nonglioma brain surgery, or in good health (not recorded which).

This chain joins TRBV19 and TRBJ1-2, with D unresolved. Trimming shortened V by 3 bases and J by 2 bases, and 7 bases separated the two germline ends. The CDR3 extends over 13 amino acids. Germline loops: CDR1 LNHDA, CDR2 SQIVND (reference sequence). The CDR3: CASSITENYGYTF. The DNA for the CDR3 is TGTGCCAGTAGTATTACAGAAAACTATGGCTACACCTTC.

About this clonotype itself: A much larger clone is a single base away; this may be a read error. The chain uses TRBV6-1 and TRBJ2-3; 9 nucleotides align to TRBD2. Germline V gene lookup returns CDR1 MNHNS and CDR2 SASEGT. There are 15 residues in the CDR3. V shed 7 bases and J 6 bases; nucleotides not matched to a gene: 11. The CDR3 loop reads CASINPAGGRDTQYF. The CDR3 DNA is TGTGCCAGCATCAATCCAGCGGGGGGCCGGGATACGCAGTATTTT.

In its sample, this clonotype was seen a few times. The CDR3 bases are TGTGCCAGCAGTTTATTGACAGAGAACACTGAAGCTTTCTTT. This sequence encodes CASSLLTENTEAFF. This rearrangement joins TRBV12-3 or TRBV12-4 to TRBJ1-1; D perhaps matches TRBD1 (5 bases). CDR3 length: 14 amino acids. V gave up 2 bases and J gave up 1 base, with 8 bases separating them.

About this clonotype: A read error may be the cause here, since a much bigger clone is one base away. V and J are TRBV6-6 and TRBJ1-2; tentatively, D is TRBD1 (6 bases). The CDR3 is 14 residues long. V was trimmed by 7 bases and J by 7 bases, leaving 19 bases between them. Germline CDR1 MNHNY, CDR2 SVGAGI (reference sequence). CDR3 loop: CASKPPGHTLGYTF. CDR3 nucleotides: TGTGCCAGCAAACCCCCGGGACACACTCTTGGCTACACCTTC.

The chain employs TRBV20-1 and TRBJ2-3, with D unresolved. CDR1 is DFQATT and CDR2 is SNEGSKA in the germline V gene (reference sequence). Trimming left V 0 bases short and J 0 bases short, with 13 bases between. The CDR3 runs 16 residues. CDR3 coding DNA: TGCAGTGCTAGAGATCTTCCGGGTTCAAGCACAGATACGCAGTATTTT. Translation gives CSARDLPGSSTDTQYF.

Comments on this clonotype: The missing conserved phenylalanine or tryptophan at the end of this CDR3 makes a read error likely. V is TRBV3-1 and J is TRBJ1-1, with 7 bases fitting TRBD1. The V gene's germline CDR1 is LGHDT and CDR2 YNNKEL (reference sequence). This CDR3 is 15 amino acids long. The V and J ends lost 5 bases and 0 bases, in that order; junction bases with no gene match: 6. Here the CDR3 reads CASSTGVLLNTEAFL. The CDR3 region has the DNA TGTGCCAGCAGCACAGGGGTCCTATTGAACACTGAAGCTTTCCTT.

To note about this clonotype: A much larger clone lies a single base off, so this may be a read error. The gene calls are TRBV20-1 and TRBJ2-5; a weak D match, TRBD1 (6 bases). Germline-derived CDR1 and CDR2 are DFQATT and SNEGSKA (reference sequence). The CDR3 length is 15 residues. Trimming pared 6 bases from V and 3 bases from J, leaving 20 bases between. In nucleotides, the CDR3 is TGCAGTGCCAACCATATAAGGCCAGGGGAAGAGACCCAGTACTTC. Translated, it gives CSANHIRPGEETQYF.

This clonotype was counted at least ten times. The chain uses TRBV27 and TRBJ2-3; D is ambiguous. This CDR3 contains 13 residues. CDR1 and CDR2 from the germline V gene are MNHEY and SMNVEV (reference sequence). Trimming left V 4 bases short and J 2 bases short, with 7 bases between. CDR3 sequence reads: CASSSLHTDTQYF. In nucleotides, the CDR3 is TGTGCCAGCAGTTCCTTACACACAGATACGCAGTATTTT.

This clonotype came up a few times. The chain couples TRBV27 to TRBJ1-2; 7 nucleotides align to TRBD1. V lost 0 bases and J lost 4; bases outside the gene matches: 2. The CDR3 has 14 amino acids. In germline, CDR1 is MNHEY, CDR2 SMNVEV (reference sequence). The DNA for the CDR3 is TGTGCCAGCAGTTTATCAGGGGGCGGCTATGGCTACACCTTC. This codes for CASSLSGGGYGYTF.

Judged by abundance, this clonotype is medium-sized. The V gene is TRBV28, the J gene TRBJ1-1; D gene ambiguous. CDR1 and CDR2 from the germline V gene are MDHEN and SYDVKM. The CDR3 spans 11 residues. Trimming shortened V by 10 bases and J by 3 bases, and 9 bases separated the two germline ends. The CDR3 reads CATLSHTEAFF. CDR3 coding DNA: TGTGCCACCCTTTCACACACTGAAGCTTTCTTT.

This clonotype was recorded many times. This chain joins TRBV12-3 or TRBV12-4 and TRBJ1-2; D is possibly TRBD1 (6 bases). This CDR3 spans 12 amino acids. V lost 5 bases and J 4 bases, leaving 8 bases between the germline ends. The CDR3 here is CASSGRGYGYTF. The CDR3 nucleotides read TGTGCCAGCAGTGGCAGGGGCTATGGCTACACCTTC.

This clonotype was counted a few times. The chain uses TRBV3-1 and TRBJ2-5, with TRBD2 matching 10 bases. Per germline, CDR1 LGHDT and CDR2 YNNKEL (reference sequence). V shed 3 bases and J 2 bases; nucleotides not matched to a gene: 6. CDR3 length: 16 amino acids. The CDR3, as DNA: TGTGCCAGCAGCCACCCGATAGCGGGGGGACAAGAGACCCAGTACTTC. It is translated as CASSHPIAGGQETQYF.

This chain connects TRBV4-3 to TRBJ2-2; 8 nucleotides line up with TRBD2. The CDR3 loop spans 17 amino acids. Germline assignment: CDR1 LGHNA and CDR2 YSLEER. J was trimmed by 1 base and V by 3 bases; bases with no gene match: 7. The DNA of the CDR3 is TGCGCCAGCAGCCAGCCCGGGACTAGAGGGAACACCGGGGAGCTGTTTTTT. Translating it yields CASSQPGTRGNTGELFF.

This clonotype was detected a few times. The chain is built from TRBV20-1 and TRBJ2-2, with D perhaps matching TRBD1 or TRBD2 (5 bases each). Germline CDR1 is DFQATT and CDR2 is SNEGSKA (reference sequence). Trimming cost V 0 bases and J 3 bases, with 14 bases left between them. The CDR3 is 16 residues long. CDR3 sequence (DNA): TGCAGTGCTAGAGATCCACGGGACCTCGACACCGGGGAGCTGTTTTTT. Amino acids: CSARDPRDLDTGELFF.

In its sample, this clonotype was seen a few times. CDR3 in amino acids: CASSLVSGVRSEQYV. CDR3 in DNA: TGTGCCAGCAGCTTAGTCTCAGGGGTGCGGTCCGAGCAGTACGTC. V is TRBV7-2 and J is TRBJ2-7; possible D gene TRBD1, 6 bases. The CDR3 loop spans 15 amino acids. Germline lookup yields CDR1 SGHTA and CDR2 FQGNSA. Trimming left V 1 base short and J 6 bases short, with 16 bases between.

This clonotype was counted between two and nine times. The chain combines TRBV7-8 with TRBJ1-5; D remains ambiguous. Per germline, CDR1 SGHVS and CDR2 FQNEAQ. V was shortened by 2 bases and J by 0 bases, with 11 bases between the two germline ends. The CDR3 totals 16 residues. DNA for the CDR3: TGTGCCAGCAGCTTATTATCGGGGAATAGCAATCAGCCCCAGCATTTT. It specifies CASSLLSGNSNQPQHF. The entire variable domain, with the rest obtained from reference TRBV7-8 and TRBJ1-5, is as follows: GAGVSQSPRYKVAKRGQDVALRCDPISGHVSLFWYQQALGQGPEFLTYFQNEAQLDKSGLPSDRFFAERPEGSVSTLKIQRTQQEDSAVYLCASSLLSGNSNQPQHFGDGTRLSIL.

The rearrangement links TRBV27 to TRBJ1-2, with D possibly TRBD1 on 5 matching bases. The CDR3 is 14 amino acids. Trimming cost V 5 bases and J 5 bases, with 15 bases left between them. Germline V gene data show CDR1 as MNHEY and CDR2 as SMNVEV (reference sequence). CDR3 bases: TGTGCCAGCAGTCCCGGGGGGGGAGGGTATGGCTACACCTTC. It codes for CASSPGGGGYGYTF.

In this sample, this clonotype turned up a few times. The rearrangement links TRBV28 to TRBJ2-4; 8 bases agree with TRBD1. V lost 8 bases and J lost 6; bases outside the gene matches: 12. This CDR3 has 15 amino acids. Germline CDR1 reads MDHEN; CDR2 reads SYDVKM. The CDR3 protein is CASSSPGTGRNIQYF. In DNA, the CDR3 is TGTGCCAGCTCCTCCCCCGGGACAGGACGAAACATTCAGTACTTC.

This clonotype was counted ten times or more. The CDR3 here is CASSLGQGVQETQYF. The CDR3 DNA is TGTGCCAGCAGCTTAGGTCAGGGCGTCCAAGAGACCCAGTACTTC. The chain has TRBV7-2 and TRBJ2-5; D perhaps matches TRBD1 (5 bases). The CDR3 length is 15 residues. Trimming stripped 1 base from V and 1 base from J, with 10 bases between. The germline V gene encodes CDR1 SGHTA and CDR2 FQGNSA.

The chain uses TRBV7-2 and TRBJ2-1; D possibly uses TRBD1 or TRBD2 (7 bases each). The CDR3 consists of 16 residues. V was cut by 5 bases and J by 7 bases, with 21 bases left in between. Germline CDR1 is SGHTA and CDR2 is FQGNSA. CDR3 sequence reads: CASSARQGGPVNEQFF. The CDR3 DNA follows: TGTGCCAGCAGCGCCCGGCAGGGGGGGCCTGTGAATGAGCAGTTCTTC.

There are many counts of this clonotype. The V call is TRBV20-1, the J call TRBJ2-3; D possibly corresponds to TRBD2 (7 bases). Trimming shortened V by 5 bases and J by 0 bases, and 15 bases separated the two germline ends. CDR1 is DFQATT and CDR2 is SNEGSKA in the germline V gene (reference sequence). This CDR3 contains 15 residues. The CDR3 loop is CSAPGRGSSTDTQYF. CDR3 coding DNA: TGCAGTGCTCCAGGGAGGGGGTCTAGCACAGATACGCAGTATTTT.

The chain has TRBV4-1 and TRBJ2-4; 7 nucleotides align to TRBD2. The CDR3 consists of 15 residues. From germline, CDR1 is MGHRA and CDR2 YSYEKL. The junction had 0 bases not matched to a gene; V was cut back by 1 base and J by 0 bases. In DNA, the CDR3 is TGCGCCAGCAGCCAAGCGGGGGGAGCCAAAAACATTCAGTACTTC. Its translation: CASSQAGGAKNIQYF.

The chain uses TRBV24-1 and TRBJ1-2, with 11 bases that match TRBD1. J was trimmed by 8 bases and V by 3 bases; bases with no gene match: 7. The CDR3 consists of 15 residues. Germline values: CDR1 KGHDR, CDR2 SFDVKD. The CDR3 region has the DNA TGTGCCACCAGTGATACAAGGACAGGGGGCTACGGCTACACCTTC. This sequence encodes CATSDTRTGGYGYTF.

The chain is built from TRBV4-2 and TRBJ2-5, with 11 nucleotides matching TRBD2. The CDR3 consists of 16 residues. Trimming cost V 3 bases and J 2 bases; bases outside gene matches: 5. CDR1 and CDR2 from the germline V gene are LGHNA and YNFKEQ. The CDR3 coding sequence is TGTGCCAGCAGCCAGCAAACTAGCGGGGGTCAAGAGACCCAGTACTTC. Translated: CASSQQTSGGQETQYF.

The chain recombines TRBV7-9 with TRBJ2-7; D tentatively reads TRBD1 or TRBD2 (7 bases each). Germline V lookup: CDR1 SEHNR, CDR2 FQNEAQ (reference sequence). The CDR3 sequence is 13 residues long. Trimming took 5 bases from V and 6 from J, leaving 14 bases between them. The DNA of the CDR3 is TGTGCCAGCAGCCCCCAGGGGGGGCTCGAGCAGTACGTC. This codes for CASSPQGGLEQYV.

Worth noting for this clonotype: A single base separates this from a much larger clone, so it may be a read error. The rearrangement joins TRBV7-9 to TRBJ1-5; 7 bases fit TRBD1. The CDR3 runs 15 residues. The trim removed 4 bases at V and 7 bases at J, leaving 10 bases unmatched. Germline V gene lookup returns CDR1 SEHNR and CDR2 FQNEAQ (reference sequence). CDR3 coding DNA: TGTGCCAGCAGCTCCGAGACAGGGAAGGGACAGCCCCAGCATTTT. Encoded protein: CASSSETGKGQPQHF. Full variable domain (remainder filled in from reference TRBV7-9 and TRBJ1-5): DTGVSQNPRHKITKRGQNVTFRCDPISEHNRLYWYRQTLGQGPEFLTYFQNEAQLEKSRLLSDRFSAERPKGSFSTLEIQRTEQGDSAMYLCASSSETGKGQPQHFGDGTRLSIL.

In this sample, this clonotype turned up many times. This rearrangement joins TRBV27 to TRBJ2-2, with D possibly called TRBD1 or TRBD2 (6 bases each). Germline values: CDR1 MNHEY, CDR2 SMNVEV (reference sequence). Trimming stripped 2 bases from V and 9 bases from J, with 13 bases between. The CDR3 consists of 14 residues. The CDR3 nucleotides are TGTGCCAGCAGTTTAGACGGGGGCCTTAGGGAGCTGTTTTTT. Encoded protein: CASSLDGGLRELFF.

This clonotype was seen a few times. J is TRBJ2-3 and V is TRBV7-9; D unresolved. Germline-derived CDR1 and CDR2 are SEHNR and FQNEAQ (reference sequence). V was trimmed by 5 bases and J by 5 bases, leaving 8 bases between them. The CDR3 is 12 amino acids. The CDR3 is CASSPRKDTQYF. CDR3 bases: TGTGCCAGCAGCCCCCGGAAAGATACGCAGTATTTT.

This clonotype appeared a few times. The gene calls are TRBV7-2 and TRBJ2-4, with 10 bases that match TRBD1. Germline V gene lookup returns CDR1 SGHTA and CDR2 FQGNSA. This CDR3 is 14 amino acids long. Losses at the gene ends were 4 bases for V and 8 bases for J; bases not matched to a gene: 5. CDR3 sequence reads: CASSWQGTGDIQYF. Written as DNA, the CDR3 is TGTGCCAGCAGCTGGCAGGGGACAGGGGACATTCAGTACTTC.

The table lists this clonotype with a few counts. The chain employs TRBV5-4 and TRBJ1-1; D not certain. Germline CDR1 and CDR2: SGHNT and YYREEE (reference sequence). V was cut by 4 bases and J by 2 bases, with 6 bases left in between. The CDR3 length is 12 residues. In DNA form, the CDR3 reads TGTGCCAGCAGCATTGATAACACTGAAGCTTTCTTT. It codes for CASSIDNTEAFF.